This T cell receptor (beta chain) was found in a study of cytomegalovirus exposure and HLA in healthy donors. The V end was cut by 3 bases, the J end by 7 bases, with 13 bases between. CDR1 SGHTA and CDR2 FQGNSA come from the germline V gene. The CDR3 runs 14 residues. A multiplex PCR was run with 60 Vbeta primers and 13 Jbeta primers. Clones were sequenced by immunoSEQ multiplex PCR, and TCRdb holds only the in-frame ones, with some missing. Here the sample spans more than 70,000 clones, more than 75% being singletons. The sequence came from a young man in good health and CMV-seropositive. Sample: PBMCs. The J gene is TRBJ2-1, the V gene TRBV7-2; tentatively, D is TRBD2 (5 bases). CDR3 DNA sequence: TGTGCCAGCAGCTTCCCCACTTGGGAGAATGAGCAGTTCTTC. Its translation: CASSFPTWENEQFF. The full variable domain, in which reference TRBV7-2 and TRBJ2-1 provide the parts outside the CDR3, is GAGVSQSPSNKVTEKGKDVELRCDPISGHTALYWYRQSLGQGLEFLIYFQGNSAPDKSGLPSDRFSAERTGGSVSTLTIQRTQQEDSAVYLCASSFPTWENEQFFGPGTRLTVL.